This T cell receptor (beta chain) was captured by sequencing in a study of shared clonotypes between healthy human individuals. Germline V gene data show CDR1 as GTSNPN and CDR2 as SVGIG (reference sequence). J was trimmed by 0 bases and V by 5 bases; bases with no gene match: 6. The CDR3 runs 15 residues. The assay was immunoSEQ multiplex PCR, and TCRdb's table has in-frame clones only and misses some. The sample shows millions of clones, approximately 94% of them seen only once. Naive CD8 populations comprised CD45RO-negative cells positively selected for CCR7, excluding terminally differentiated effector memory CD45RA+ cells. On this clone: Antigen: not known.

Points from the study as a whole: The study's rarefaction showed incomplete sorted-subset sequencing despite large depth. In this cohort, only blood was sampled, and tissue repertoires likely differ.

This sequence joins TRBV30 and TRBJ2-1; 8 bases line up with TRBD2. The receptor's source is a man aged 18 to 30 in good health. Sequenced material: naive CD8+ T cells sorted from blood. CDR3 loop: CAWATGLGSYNEQFF. The DNA for the CDR3 is TGTGCCTGGGCCACGGGACTAGGCTCCTACAATGAGCAGTTCTTC.